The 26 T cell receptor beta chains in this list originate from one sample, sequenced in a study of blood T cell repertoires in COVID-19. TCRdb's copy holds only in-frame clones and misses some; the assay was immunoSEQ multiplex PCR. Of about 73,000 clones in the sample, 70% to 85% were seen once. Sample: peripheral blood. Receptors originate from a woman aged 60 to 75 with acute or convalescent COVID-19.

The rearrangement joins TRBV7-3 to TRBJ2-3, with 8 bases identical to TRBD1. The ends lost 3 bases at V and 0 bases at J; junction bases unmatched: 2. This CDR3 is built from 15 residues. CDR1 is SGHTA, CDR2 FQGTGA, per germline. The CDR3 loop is CASSFQGASTDTQYF. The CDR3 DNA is TGTGCCAGCAGCTTTCAGGGGGCTAGCACAGATACGCAGTATTTT.

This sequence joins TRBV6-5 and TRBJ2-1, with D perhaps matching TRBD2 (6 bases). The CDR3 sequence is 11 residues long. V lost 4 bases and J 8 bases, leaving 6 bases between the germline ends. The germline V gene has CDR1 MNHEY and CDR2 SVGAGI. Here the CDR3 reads CASSWRDEQFF. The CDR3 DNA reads TGTGCCAGCAGTTGGAGGGATGAGCAGTTCTTC.

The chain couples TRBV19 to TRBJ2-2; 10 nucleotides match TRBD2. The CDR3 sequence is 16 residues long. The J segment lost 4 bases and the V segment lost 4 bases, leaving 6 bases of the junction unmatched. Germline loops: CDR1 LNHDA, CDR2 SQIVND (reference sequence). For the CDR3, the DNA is TGTGCCAGTAGTAGGCTAGCGGGAGCCGGCACCGGGGAGCTGTTTTTT. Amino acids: CASSRLAGAGTGELFF.

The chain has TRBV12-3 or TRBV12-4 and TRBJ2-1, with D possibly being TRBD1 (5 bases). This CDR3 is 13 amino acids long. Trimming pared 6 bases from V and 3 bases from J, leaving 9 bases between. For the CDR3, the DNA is TGTGCCAGCAGCATCAGGGTCTACAATGAGCAGTTCTTC. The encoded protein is CASSIRVYNEQFF.

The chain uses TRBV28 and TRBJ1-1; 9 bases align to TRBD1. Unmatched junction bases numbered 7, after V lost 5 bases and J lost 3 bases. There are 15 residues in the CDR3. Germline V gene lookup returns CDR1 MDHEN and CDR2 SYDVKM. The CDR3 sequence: CASSPRGTGYTEAFF. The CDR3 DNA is TGTGCCAGCAGTCCTCGAGGGACAGGGTACACTGAAGCTTTCTTT.

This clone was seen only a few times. CDR3 residues: CSGATITDTQYF. CDR3 DNA sequence: TGCAGCGGTGCGACTATAACAGATACGCAGTATTTT. The chain recombines TRBV29-1 with TRBJ2-3; D perhaps matches TRBD2 (5 bases). This CDR3 is built from 12 residues. Germline CDR1 SQVTM, CDR2 ANQGSEA. The V and J ends lost 7 bases and 3 bases respectively, with 11 bases between them.

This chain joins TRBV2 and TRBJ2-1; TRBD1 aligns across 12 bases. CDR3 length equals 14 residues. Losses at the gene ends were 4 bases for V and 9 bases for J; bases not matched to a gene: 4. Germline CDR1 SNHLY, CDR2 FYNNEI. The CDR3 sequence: CASSGVGQGAEQFF. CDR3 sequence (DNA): TGTGCCAGCAGTGGAGTGGGACAGGGGGCTGAGCAGTTCTTC. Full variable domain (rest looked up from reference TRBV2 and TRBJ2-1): EPEVTQTPSHQVTQMGQEVILRCVPISNHLYFYWYRQILGQKVEFLVSFYNNEISEKSEIFDDQFSVERPDGSNFTLKIRSTKLEDSAMYFCASSGVGQGAEQFFGPGTRLTVL.

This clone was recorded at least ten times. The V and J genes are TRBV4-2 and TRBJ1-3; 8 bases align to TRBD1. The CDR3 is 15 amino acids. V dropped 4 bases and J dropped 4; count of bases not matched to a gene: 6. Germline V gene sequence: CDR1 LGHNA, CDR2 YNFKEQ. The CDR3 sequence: CASSLGRDRGNTIYF. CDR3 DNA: TGTGCCAGCAGCCTCGGCCGGGACAGGGGAAACACCATATATTTT.

The CDR3 protein is CTSSQAGTTKNIQYF. For the CDR3, the DNA is TGCACCAGCAGCCAAGCCGGGACTACAAAAAACATTCAGTACTTC. This chain joins TRBV1 and TRBJ2-4; TRBD2 reflects the table's D call only, with no check against the DNA. TRBV1 is a recognized pseudogene. This CDR3 spans 15 amino acids.

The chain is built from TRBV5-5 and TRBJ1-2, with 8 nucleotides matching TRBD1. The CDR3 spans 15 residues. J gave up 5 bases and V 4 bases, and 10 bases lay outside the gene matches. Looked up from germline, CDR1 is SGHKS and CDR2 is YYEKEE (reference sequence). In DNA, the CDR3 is TGTGCCAGCAGCCCAGACAGGGGCCGCCTATATGGCTACACCTTC. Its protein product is CASSPDRGRLYGYTF.

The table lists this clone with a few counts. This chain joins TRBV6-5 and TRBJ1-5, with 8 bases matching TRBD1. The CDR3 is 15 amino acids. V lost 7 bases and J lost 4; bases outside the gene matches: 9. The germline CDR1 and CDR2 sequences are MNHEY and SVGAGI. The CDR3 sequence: CASKGIGQGNQPQHF. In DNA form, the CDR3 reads TGTGCCAGCAAGGGGATCGGACAGGGTAATCAGCCCCAGCATTTT.

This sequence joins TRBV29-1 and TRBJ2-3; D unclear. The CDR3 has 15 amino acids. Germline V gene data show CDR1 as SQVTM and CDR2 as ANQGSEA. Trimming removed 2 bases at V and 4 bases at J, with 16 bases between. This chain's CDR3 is CSVESGLPLADTQYF. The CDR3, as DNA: TGCAGCGTTGAATCGGGTCTTCCCCTCGCAGATACGCAGTATTTT.

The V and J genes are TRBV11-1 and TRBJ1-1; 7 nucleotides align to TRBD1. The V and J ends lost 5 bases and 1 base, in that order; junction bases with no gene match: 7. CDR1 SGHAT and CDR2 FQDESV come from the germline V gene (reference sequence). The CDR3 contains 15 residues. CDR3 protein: CASSLSPGGNTEAFF. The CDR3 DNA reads TGTGCCAGCAGCCTATCACCAGGGGGGAACACTGAAGCTTTCTTT. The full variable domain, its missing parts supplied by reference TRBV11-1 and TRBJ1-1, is EAEVAQSPRYKITEKSQAVAFWCDPISGHATLYWYRQILGQGPELLVQFQDESVVDDSQLPKDRFSAERLKGVDSTLKIQPAELGDSAMYLCASSLSPGGNTEAFFGQGTRLTVV.

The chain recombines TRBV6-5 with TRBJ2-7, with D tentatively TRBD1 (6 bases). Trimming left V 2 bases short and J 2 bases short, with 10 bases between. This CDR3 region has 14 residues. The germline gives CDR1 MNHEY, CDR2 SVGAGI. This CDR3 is CASSYRGQTYEQYF. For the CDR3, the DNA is TGTGCCAGCAGTTACCGTGGACAGACCTACGAGCAGTACTTC.

The CDR3 loop is CASSWLTVGDEKLFF. The DNA of the CDR3 is TGTGCCAGCAGTTGGTTGACGGTAGGGGATGAAAAACTGTTTTTT. This chain links TRBV28 with TRBJ1-4; maybe TRBD1 (5 bases). With 4 bases removed from V and 6 bases from J, the gap between germline ends came to 15 bases. The germline V gene has CDR1 MDHEN and CDR2 SYDVKM. This CDR3 has 15 residues.

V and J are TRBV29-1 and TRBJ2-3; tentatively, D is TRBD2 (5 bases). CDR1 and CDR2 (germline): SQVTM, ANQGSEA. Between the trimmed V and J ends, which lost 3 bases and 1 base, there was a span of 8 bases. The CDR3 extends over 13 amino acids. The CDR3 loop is CSVEDSGTDTQYF. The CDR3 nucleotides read TGCAGCGTTGAGGATAGCGGCACAGATACGCAGTATTTT.

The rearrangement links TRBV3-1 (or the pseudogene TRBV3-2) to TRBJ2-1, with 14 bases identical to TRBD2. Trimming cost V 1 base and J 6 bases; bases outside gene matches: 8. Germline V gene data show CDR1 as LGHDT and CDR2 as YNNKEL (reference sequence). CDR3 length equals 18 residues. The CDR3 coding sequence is TGTGCCAGCAGCCAAGTTGAGACTAGCGGGGGGGAATCCAATGAGCAGTTCTTC. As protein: CASSQVETSGGESNEQFF.

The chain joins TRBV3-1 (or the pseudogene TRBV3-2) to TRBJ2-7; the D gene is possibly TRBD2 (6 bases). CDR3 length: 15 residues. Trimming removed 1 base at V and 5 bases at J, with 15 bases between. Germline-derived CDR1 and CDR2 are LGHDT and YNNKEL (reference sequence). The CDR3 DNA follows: TGTGCCAGCAGCCAAGGGGGGTGGAGGGCAGACGAGCAGTACTTC. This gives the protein CASSQGGWRADEQYF.

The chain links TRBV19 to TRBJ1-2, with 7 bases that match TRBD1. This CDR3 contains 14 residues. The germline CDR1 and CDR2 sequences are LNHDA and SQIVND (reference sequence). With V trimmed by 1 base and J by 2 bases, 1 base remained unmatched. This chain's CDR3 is CASSIGRGNYGYTF. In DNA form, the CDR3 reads TGTGCCAGTAGTATAGGCAGGGGGAACTATGGCTACACCTTC.

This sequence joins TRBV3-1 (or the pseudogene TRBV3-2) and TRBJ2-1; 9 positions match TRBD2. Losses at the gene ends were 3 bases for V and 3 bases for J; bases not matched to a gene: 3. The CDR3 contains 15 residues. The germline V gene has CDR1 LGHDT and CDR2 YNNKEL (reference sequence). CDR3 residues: CASSQAGGNYNEQFF. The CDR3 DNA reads TGTGCCAGCAGCCAGGCGGGGGGGAACTACAATGAGCAGTTCTTC.

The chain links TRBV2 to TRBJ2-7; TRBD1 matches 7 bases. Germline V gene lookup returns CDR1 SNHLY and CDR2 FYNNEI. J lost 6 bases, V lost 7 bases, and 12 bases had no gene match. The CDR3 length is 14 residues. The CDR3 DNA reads TGTGCCAGCACCCCACAGGGGTCCCCTTCCGAGCAGTACTTC. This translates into CASTPQGSPSEQYF.

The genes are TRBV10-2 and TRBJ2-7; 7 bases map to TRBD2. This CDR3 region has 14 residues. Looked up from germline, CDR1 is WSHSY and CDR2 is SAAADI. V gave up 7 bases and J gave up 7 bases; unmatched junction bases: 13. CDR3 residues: CASNPTSYSGEQYF. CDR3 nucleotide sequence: TGCGCCAGCAACCCGACTAGCTATTCGGGGGAGCAGTACTTC.

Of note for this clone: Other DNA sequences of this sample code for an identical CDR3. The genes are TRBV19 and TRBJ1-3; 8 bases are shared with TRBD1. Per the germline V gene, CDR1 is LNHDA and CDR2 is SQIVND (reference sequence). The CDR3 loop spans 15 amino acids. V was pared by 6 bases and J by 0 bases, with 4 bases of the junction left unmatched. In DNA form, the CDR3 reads TGTGCCAGTAGACGGGACAGGAGCTCTGGAAACACCATATATTTT. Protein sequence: CASRRDRSSGNTIYF.

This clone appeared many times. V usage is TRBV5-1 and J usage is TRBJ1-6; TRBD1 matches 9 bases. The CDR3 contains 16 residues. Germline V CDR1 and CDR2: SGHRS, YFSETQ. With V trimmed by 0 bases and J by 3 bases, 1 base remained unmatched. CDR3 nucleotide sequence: TGCGCCAGCAGCTTGGGGACAGGGGACTATAATTCACCCCTCCACTTT. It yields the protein CASSLGTGDYNSPLHF.

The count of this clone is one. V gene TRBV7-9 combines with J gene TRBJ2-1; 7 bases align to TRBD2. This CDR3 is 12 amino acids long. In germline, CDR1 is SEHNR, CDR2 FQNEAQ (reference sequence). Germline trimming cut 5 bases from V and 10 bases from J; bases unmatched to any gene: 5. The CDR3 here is CASSRTRAEQFF. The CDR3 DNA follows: TGTGCCAGCAGCCGGACTAGGGCGGAGCAGTTCTTC.

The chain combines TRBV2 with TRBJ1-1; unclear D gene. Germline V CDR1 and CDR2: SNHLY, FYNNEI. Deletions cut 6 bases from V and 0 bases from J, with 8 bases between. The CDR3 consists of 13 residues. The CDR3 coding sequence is TGTGCCAGCAGGCTACAGATGAACACTGAAGCTTTCTTT. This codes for CASRLQMNTEAFF.